The 16 T cell receptor beta chains given below trace back to one sample, sequenced in a study of fetal regulatory T cell absence and autoimmunity. Sequenced by immunoSEQ multiplex PCR; TCRdb stores in-frame clones only, minus some. The data hold 46,000 or so clones, with 70% to 85% observed a single time. The source material was cord blood. The source of these receptors is a newborn boy with IPEX syndrome.

This clone occurred a few times. This chain uses TRBV9 with TRBJ2-2; D is unresolved. Germline CDR1 SGDLS, CDR2 YYNGEE. The CDR3 loop spans 12 amino acids. V lost 7 bases and J 0 bases, leaving 4 bases between the germline ends. DNA for the CDR3: TGTGCCAGCGGTACGAACACCGGGGAGCTGTTTTTT. Protein sequence: CASGTNTGELFF.

The chain has TRBV5-8 and TRBJ2-3; the D gene is possibly TRBD2 (6 bases). Looked up from germline, CDR1 is SGHTS and CDR2 is YDEGEE. The V end lost 4 bases, the J end lost 0 bases, and 9 bases lay between the germline ends. The CDR3 covers 14 residues. CDR3 bases: TGTGCCAGCAGCCGCGGGGCAAGCACAGATACGCAGTATTTT. Encoded protein: CASSRGASTDTQYF.

V usage is TRBV7-8 and J usage is TRBJ2-7, with D possibly matching TRBD2 (6 bases). The CDR3 is made up of 15 amino acids. Germline V gives CDR1 SGHVS, CDR2 FQNEAQ. V lost 4 bases and J 4 bases, leaving 17 bases between the germline ends. The CDR3 coding sequence is TGTGCCAGCAGCTCTCGGCGGGGAGTATGGTACGAGCAGTACTTC. It specifies CASSSRRGVWYEQYF.

The chain has TRBV6-1 and TRBJ2-1; 10 nucleotides agree with TRBD2. The CDR3 spans 16 residues. J lost 8 bases, V lost 2 bases, and 9 bases had no gene match. CDR1 is MNHNS, CDR2 SASEGT, per germline. CDR3 amino acids: CASSELPLAGVYEQFF. CDR3 sequence (DNA): TGTGCCAGCAGTGAATTACCCCTAGCGGGAGTCTATGAGCAGTTCTTC.

The rearrangement links TRBV5-6 to TRBJ2-1; TRBD2 matches 10 bases. V shed 4 bases, J shed 4 bases, and the junction held 5 bases outside the gene matches. CDR1 SGHDT and CDR2 YYEEEE come from the germline V gene. CDR3 length equals 15 residues. The CDR3 DNA is TGTGCCAGCAGCCCCGGGACTAGCGTTTACAATGAGCAGTTCTTC. Residues: CASSPGTSVYNEQFF.

The V gene is TRBV5-1, the J gene TRBJ2-2; D is ambiguous. From germline, CDR1 is SGHRS and CDR2 YFSETQ. Trimming shortened V by 2 bases and J by 7 bases, and 6 bases separated the two germline ends. The CDR3 covers 12 residues. CDR3 region: CASSFQIGELFF. In DNA form, the CDR3 reads TGCGCCAGCAGCTTTCAGATCGGGGAGCTGTTTTTT.

The chain uses TRBV6-1 and TRBJ1-1; 11 nucleotides line up with TRBD1. V was clipped by 3 bases and J by 5 bases; unmatched bases: 8. Germline V gene data show CDR1 as MNHNS and CDR2 as SASEGT. The CDR3 has 16 amino acids. The CDR3 is CASSDLPGQGETEAFF. In nucleotides, the CDR3 is TGTGCCAGCAGTGATTTACCGGGACAGGGGGAGACTGAAGCTTTCTTT.

The rearrangement links TRBV11-3 to TRBJ2-5; maybe TRBD2 (6 bases). Deletions cut 4 bases from V and 4 bases from J, with 10 bases between. Germline CDR1 reads SGHNT; CDR2 reads YENEEA. The CDR3 totals 13 residues. CDR3 sequence (DNA): TGTGCCAGCAGCTCTGGTAGCGGAGAGACCCAGTACTTC. This gives the protein CASSSGSGETQYF.

The chain couples TRBV19 to TRBJ2-7; 8 nucleotides line up with TRBD2. Germline V gene sequence: CDR1 LNHDA, CDR2 SQIVND (reference sequence). This CDR3 spans 14 amino acids. V was clipped by 3 bases and J by 0 bases; unmatched bases: 1. The CDR3 DNA sequence: TGTGCCAGTAGTATTGGGACTAGCTCCTACGAGCAGTACTTC. Its protein is CASSIGTSSYEQYF.

The CDR3 protein is CASSDRGPSNQPQHF. Here the CDR3 DNA reads TGTGCCAGCAGCGACAGGGGGCCAAGCAATCAGCCCCAGCATTTT. The chain recombines TRBV27 with TRBJ1-5; 10 bases match TRBD1. The germline gives CDR1 MNHEY, CDR2 SMNVEV (reference sequence). The V and J ends lost 6 bases and 1 base, in that order; junction bases with no gene match: 3. This CDR3 has 15 amino acids.

The chain couples TRBV5-1 to TRBJ1-3; weak D call: TRBD1 (5 bases). CDR1 SGHRS and CDR2 YFSETQ come from the germline V gene. This CDR3 contains 13 residues. V was trimmed by 0 bases and J by 4 bases, leaving 5 bases between them. CDR3 sequence: CASSLGQGNTIYF. Here the CDR3 DNA reads TGCGCCAGCAGCTTGGGACAGGGAAACACCATATATTTT.

Only one count was recorded for this clone. CDR3 nucleotide sequence: TGTGCCAGCAGCTCCGAGACCCACTACGAGCAGTACTTC. Protein sequence: CASSSETHYEQYF. The rearrangement links TRBV6-5 to TRBJ2-7, with unresolved D. V was cut by 6 bases and J by 3 bases, with 12 bases left in between. Germline values: CDR1 MNHEY, CDR2 SVGAGI. The CDR3 sequence is 13 residues long.

The genes are TRBV30 and TRBJ1-4, with a possible D match to TRBD1 (6 bases). Germline V gene sequence: CDR1 GTSNPN, CDR2 SVGIG (reference sequence). The CDR3 totals 15 residues. Trimming stripped 2 bases from V and 3 bases from J, with 13 bases between. CDR3: CAWSYMRTANEKLFF. The CDR3 DNA reads as TGTGCCTGGAGTTATATGAGGACAGCTAATGAAAAACTGTTTTTT.

The V gene is TRBV27, the J gene TRBJ2-2, with TRBD2 matching over 8 bases. Per germline, CDR1 MNHEY and CDR2 SMNVEV (reference sequence). The CDR3 contains 16 residues. V gave up 6 bases and J gave up 2 bases; unmatched junction bases: 8. CDR3 DNA: TGTGCCAGCAGCGAATACGGACTAGCCAACACCGGGGAGCTGTTTTTT. This gives the protein CASSEYGLANTGELFF.

The V gene is TRBV10-3, the J gene TRBJ2-1; TRBD2 agrees at 11 bases. This CDR3 has 15 amino acids. With V trimmed by 6 bases and J by 4 bases, 5 bases remained unmatched. Germline CDR1 and CDR2: ENHRY and SYGVKD. CDR3 residues: CAISETSGVYNEQFF. CDR3 sequence (DNA): TGTGCCATCAGCGAGACTAGCGGGGTATACAATGAGCAGTTCTTC.

The rearrangement links TRBV7-9 to TRBJ2-7; D uncertain. Looked up from germline, CDR1 is SEHNR and CDR2 is FQNEAQ (reference sequence). The CDR3 consists of 11 residues. Trimming shortened V by 5 bases and J by 1 base, and 3 bases separated the two germline ends. CDR3 in DNA: TGTGCCAGCAGCGGTTCCTACGAGCAGTACTTC. It yields the protein CASSGSYEQYF. Supplemented by reference TRBV7-9 and TRBJ2-7, the full variable domain reads DTGVSQNPRHKITKRGQNVTFRCDPISEHNRLYWYRQTLGQGPEFLTYFQNEAQLEKSRLLSDRFSAERPKGSFSTLEIQRTEQGDSAMYLCASSGSYEQYFGPGTRLTVT.